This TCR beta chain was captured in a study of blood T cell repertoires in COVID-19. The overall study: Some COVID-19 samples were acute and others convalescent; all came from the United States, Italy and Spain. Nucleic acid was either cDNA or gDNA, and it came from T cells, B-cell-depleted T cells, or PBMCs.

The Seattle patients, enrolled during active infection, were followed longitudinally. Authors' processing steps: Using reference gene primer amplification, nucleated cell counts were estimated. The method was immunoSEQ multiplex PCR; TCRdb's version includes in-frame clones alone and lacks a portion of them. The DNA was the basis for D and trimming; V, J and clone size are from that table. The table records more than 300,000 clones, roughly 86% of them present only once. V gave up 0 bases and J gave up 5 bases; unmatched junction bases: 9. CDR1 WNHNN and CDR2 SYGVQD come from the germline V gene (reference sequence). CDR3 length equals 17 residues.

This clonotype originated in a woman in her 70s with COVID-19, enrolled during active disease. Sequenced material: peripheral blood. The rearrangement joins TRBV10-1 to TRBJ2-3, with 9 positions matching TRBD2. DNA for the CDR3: TGCGCCAGCAGTGAGTCGGCGGCGGGGGGGCCCGGAGATACGCAGTATTTT. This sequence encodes CASSESAAGGPGDTQYF.